This TCR beta chain was identified during a study of T cell repertoires in cytomegalovirus infection. At the level of the study: HLA-B-restricted CMV epitopes that are well studied were used alongside recently identified HLA-C-restricted ones. Matching HLA type, along with CMV infection, was indicated by public TCR beta signatures. Findings and limits, study-wide: The response measured ex vivo was dominated by TCR beta clonotypes (HLA-C-restricted and CMV-specific). Based on cumulative public TCR beta family frequency, carriers of CMV plus the relevant HLA were identified.

This clonotype was observed a few times. As yet, its antigen is unknown. Looked up from germline, CDR1 is SGHTA and CDR2 is FQGNSA. This CDR3 spans 13 amino acids. Trimming stripped 2 bases from V and 2 bases from J, with 6 bases between. TCRdb reprocessed the reads with MiXCR, giving one entry per CDR3 protein. In the table there are around 71,000 distinct CDR3 sequences, 20% of which are singletons. The chain uses TRBV7-2 and TRBJ1-2, with D unresolved. The sample here was CD8+ T cells from cultured PBMCs, taken from culture after CMV antigen stimulation. This receptor was identified in a human donor in good health (CMV status not recorded). Some clones in this sample may be carry-over from other donors' samples. CDR3 nucleotide sequence: TGTGCCAGCAGCTTAATGGGGAACTATGGCTACACCTTC. Its protein is CASSLMGNYGYTF.